This T cell receptor beta chain originates from a study of blood T cell repertoires in COVID-19. Profiled with immunoSEQ multiplex PCR; TCRdb holds only in-frame clones, not every one. The data contain more than 130,000 clones, about 88% of them seen just once; the ten biggest clones take up roughly a tenth. Sequencing used peripheral blood. This TCR was sampled from a man in his forties or fifties with active or convalescent COVID-19.

CDR3 DNA sequence: TGTGCCAGCAGTCCGGGACTCCTGTACCAAGAGACCCAGTACTTC. As protein: CASSPGLLYQETQYF. The rearrangement links TRBV27 to TRBJ2-5; D is possibly TRBD2 (6 bases). The V end lost 5 bases, the J end lost 0 bases, and 13 bases lay between the germline ends. Germline CDR1 reads MNHEY; CDR2 reads SMNVEV (reference sequence). The length of the CDR3 is 15 residues.